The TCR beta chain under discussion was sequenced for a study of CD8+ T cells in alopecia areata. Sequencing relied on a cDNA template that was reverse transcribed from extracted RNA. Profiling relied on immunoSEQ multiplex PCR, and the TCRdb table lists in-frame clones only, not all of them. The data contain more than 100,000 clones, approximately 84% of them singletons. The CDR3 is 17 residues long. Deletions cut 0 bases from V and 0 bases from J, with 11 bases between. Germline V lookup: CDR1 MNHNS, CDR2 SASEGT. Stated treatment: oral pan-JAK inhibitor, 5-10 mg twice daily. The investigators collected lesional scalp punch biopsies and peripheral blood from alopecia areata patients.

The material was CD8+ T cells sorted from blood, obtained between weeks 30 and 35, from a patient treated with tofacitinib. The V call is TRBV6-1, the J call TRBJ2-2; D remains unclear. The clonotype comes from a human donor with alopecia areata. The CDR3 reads CASSEAHPLTNTGELFF. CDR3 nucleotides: TGTGCCAGCAGTGAAGCTCACCCGCTGACGAACACCGGGGAGCTGTTTTTT.